The 17 T cell receptor beta chains below all came from one sample that was sequenced in a study of T cells after yellow fever vaccination. Each CDR3 protein gets one entry after TCRdb re-called the 5' RACE reads with MiXCR. This table has about 400,000 distinct CDR3 sequences, roughly 10% appearing once. Sequenced here: PBMCs, sampled on the day of the first yellow fever vaccination. The receptor source for this set is a man between 18 and 29 years old who received the YFV17D yellow fever vaccine.

The rearrangement joins TRBV7-3 to TRBJ2-2; TRBD1 might be the D (5 bases). The CDR3 spans 14 residues. V shed 8 bases and J shed 3 bases, with 13 bases lying between them. In germline, CDR1 is SGHTA, CDR2 FQGTGA. The CDR3 loop is CASRQAGHTGELFF. DNA for the CDR3: TGTGCCAGCCGCCAGGCAGGGCACACCGGGGAGCTGTTTTTT.

This clonotype was seen repeatedly, ten times or more. J is TRBJ2-7 and V is TRBV25-1; 10 bases fit TRBD1. Looked up from germline, CDR1 is MGHDK and CDR2 is SYGVNS. This CDR3 is 13 amino acids long. V shed 4 bases, J shed 3 bases, and the junction held 0 bases outside the gene matches. The CDR3 region is CASSGTGGYEQYV. The CDR3 DNA sequence: TGTGCCAGCAGTGGGACAGGGGGCTACGAGCAGTACGTC.

This chain joins TRBV24-1 and TRBJ2-1, with 12 positions matching TRBD2. V trimming: 4 bases; J trimming: 5 bases; junction bases outside the gene matches: 5. This CDR3 is 16 amino acids long. CDR1 is KGHDR, CDR2 SFDVKD, per germline. CDR3 nucleotides: TGTGCCACCAGTGACCCGGGGACTAGCGGGCACAATGAGCAGTTCTTC. Translation: CATSDPGTSGHNEQFF.

The genes are TRBV20-1 and TRBJ2-5, with D maybe TRBD1 (7 bases). Germline CDR1 DFQATT, CDR2 SNEGSKA (reference sequence). V was trimmed by 3 bases and J by 2 bases, leaving 13 bases between them. The CDR3 loop spans 14 amino acids. CDR3: CSAREQGRQETQYF. The CDR3 bases are TGCAGTGCTAGGGAACAGGGGAGGCAAGAGACCCAGTACTTC.

This chain links TRBV6-5 with TRBJ2-3, with TRBD2 identical over 7 bases. The CDR3 covers 15 residues. Losses at the gene ends were 2 bases for V and 4 bases for J; bases not matched to a gene: 6. The germline V gene encodes CDR1 MNHEY and CDR2 SVGAGI. CDR3 region: CASSYQGLVPDTQYF. Here the CDR3 DNA reads TGTGCCAGCAGTTACCAAGGACTAGTTCCAGATACGCAGTATTTT.

With respect to this clonotype: It may be a read error: a sequence one base away is much more abundant. V gene TRBV25-1 combines with J gene TRBJ1-1; 10 bases align to TRBD1. CDR1 is MGHDK and CDR2 is SYGVNS in the germline V gene. The V gene end was trimmed by 3 bases and the J gene end by 7 bases; junction bases not matched to a gene: 14. CDR3 size: 17 residues. CDR3 DNA sequence: TGTGCCAGCAGTGAGCGATCCGGGACAGGGGTTGGGAATGAAGCTTTCTTT. It specifies CASSERSGTGVGNEAFF.

V and J are TRBV28 and TRBJ2-5, with D possibly TRBD1 on 5 matching bases. The CDR3 spans 14 residues. CDR1 and CDR2 (germline): MDHEN, SYDVKM. Between the trimmed V and J ends, which lost 5 bases and 3 bases, there was a span of 13 bases. CDR3 loop: CASSPSDIKETQYF. The CDR3 coding sequence is TGTGCCAGCAGTCCCTCGGACATAAAAGAGACCCAGTACTTC. Variable domain in full (rest from reference TRBV28 and TRBJ2-5): DVKVTQSSRYLVKRTGEKVFLECVQDMDHENMFWYRQDPGLGLRLIYFSYDVKMKEKGDIPEGYSVSREKKERFSLILESASTNQTSMYLCASSPSDIKETQYFGPGTRLLVL.

This rearrangement joins TRBV7-2 to TRBJ2-7; tentative D call: TRBD1 (5 bases). Per germline, CDR1 SGHTA and CDR2 FQGNSA. V was shortened by 5 bases and J by 0 bases, with 11 bases between the two germline ends. The CDR3 runs to 14 residues. The CDR3 nucleotides read TGTGCCAGCAGCCCCGACAGATTCTCCTACGAGCAGTACGTC. As protein: CASSPDRFSYEQYV.

V gene TRBV5-1 combines with J gene TRBJ2-5, with D perhaps being TRBD1 or TRBD2 (5 bases each). Germline V gene sequence: CDR1 SGHRS, CDR2 YFSETQ. The length of the CDR3 is 17 residues. V was pared by 4 bases and J by 1 base, with 20 bases between. The CDR3 region is CASSPAFRDPAQETQYF. The CDR3 DNA is TGCGCCAGCAGCCCAGCCTTCCGGGACCCGGCCCAAGAGACCCAGTACTTC.

This clonotype was seen only a few times. The chain employs TRBV9 and TRBJ1-6; D possibly corresponds to TRBD1 (5 bases). V was cut by 7 bases and J by 5 bases, with 16 bases left in between. This CDR3 has 15 amino acids. Germline lookup yields CDR1 SGDLS and CDR2 YYNGEE. In nucleotides, the CDR3 is TGTGCCAGCTCCGGGGCAGGGCTCAATAATTCACCCCTCCACTTT. As protein: CASSGAGLNNSPLHF. The whole variable domain, remainder taken from reference TRBV9 and TRBJ1-6, is DSGVTQTPKHLITATGQRVTLRCSPRSGDLSVYWYQQSLDQGLQFLIQYYNGEERAKGNILERFSAQQFPDLHSELNLSSLELGDSALYFCASSGAGLNNSPLHFGNGTRLTVT.

J is TRBJ1-2 and V is TRBV7-2, with D hard to call. This CDR3 region has 16 residues. Trimming stripped 3 bases from V and 0 bases from J, with 14 bases between. Germline V gene data show CDR1 as SGHTA and CDR2 as FQGNSA. The DNA of the CDR3 is TGTGCCAGCAGCTTTCGGGCCAGAACCTCTAACTATGGCTACACCTTC. Translating it yields CASSFRARTSNYGYTF.

This clonotype has a handful of counts. The chain joins TRBV2 to TRBJ2-7; TRBD2 matches 9 bases. Germline V lookup: CDR1 SNHLY, CDR2 FYNNEI. This CDR3 spans 12 amino acids. J gave up 6 bases and V 8 bases, and 5 bases lay outside the gene matches. The chain's CDR3 is CASGLRGGEQYV. The CDR3 region has the DNA TGTGCCAGCGGACTGCGGGGGGGCGAGCAGTACGTC.

The V gene is TRBV7-2, the J gene TRBJ2-3; D unclear. Looked up from germline, CDR1 is SGHTA and CDR2 is FQGNSA. The CDR3 has 12 residues. The V end lost 7 bases, the J end lost 4 bases, and 9 bases lay between the germline ends. The CDR3, as DNA: TGTGCCAGCAACCAGGCCCCAGATACGCAGTATTTT. Translating it yields CASNQAPDTQYF.

V and J are TRBV5-1 and TRBJ2-5; no clear D. CDR1 SGHRS and CDR2 YFSETQ come from the germline V gene. The CDR3 has 15 amino acids. Trimming shortened V by 0 bases and J by 3 bases, and 12 bases separated the two germline ends. CDR3 in amino acids: CASSLAVLTKETQYF. Written as DNA, the CDR3 is TGCGCCAGCAGCTTGGCCGTTTTGACCAAAGAGACCCAGTACTTC. Using reference TRBV5-1 and TRBJ2-5 for the parts outside the CDR3, the full variable domain is KAGVTQTPRYLIKTRGQQVTLSCSPISGHRSVSWYQQTPGQGLQFLFEYFSETQRNKGNFPGRFSGRQFSNSRSEMNVSTLELGDSALYLCASSLAVLTKETQYFGPGTRLLVL.

This clonotype was counted a few times. The chain recombines TRBV7-9 with TRBJ1-1; maybe TRBD1 (6 bases). Germline V gene data show CDR1 as SEHNR and CDR2 as FQNEAQ (reference sequence). This CDR3 has 14 amino acids. The ends were cut back, 5 bases at V and 4 bases at J, with 14 bases in the middle. The CDR3 nucleotides are TGTGCCAGCAGCCCGCAACAGGGAGGCACTGAAGCTTTCTTT. Its translation is CASSPQQGGTEAFF. The full variable domain, in which reference TRBV7-9 and TRBJ1-1 provide the parts outside the CDR3, is DTGVSQNPRHKITKRGQNVTFRCDPISEHNRLYWYRQTLGQGPEFLTYFQNEAQLEKSRLLSDRFSAERPKGSFSTLEIQRTEQGDSAMYLCASSPQQGGTEAFFGQGTRLTVV.

Only a few counts were recorded for this clonotype. J is TRBJ2-7 and V is TRBV27; weak D call: TRBD2 (6 bases). V was clipped by 1 base and J by 5 bases, with 15 bases between them. This CDR3 is 15 amino acids long. CDR1 and CDR2 (germline): MNHEY, SMNVEV (reference sequence). The CDR3 coding sequence is TGTGCCAGCAGTTTATGGCGGGGATATGGGGACGAGCAGTACTTC. This codes for CASSLWRGYGDEQYF.

This chain uses TRBV2 with TRBJ2-3; D unclear. The CDR3 sequence is 14 residues long. Germline V gene data show CDR1 as SNHLY and CDR2 as FYNNEI. The V end was cut by 6 bases, the J end by 2 bases, with 12 bases between. CDR3 residues: CASRNPSYTDTQYF. DNA for the CDR3: TGTGCCAGCAGGAACCCCAGTTACACAGATACGCAGTATTTT. Based on the CDR3 plus reference TRBV2 and TRBJ2-3, the full variable domain is EPEVTQTPSHQVTQMGQEVILRCVPISNHLYFYWYRQILGQKVEFLVSFYNNEISEKSEIFDDQFSVERPDGSNFTLKIRSTKLEDSAMYFCASRNPSYTDTQYFGPGTRLTVL.